This TCR beta chain was sequenced in a study of OX40 agonist ivuxolimab in advanced cancers. Germline V gene lookup returns CDR1 SGHRS and CDR2 YFSETQ. Trimming cost V 3 bases and J 5 bases, with 11 bases left between them. This CDR3 has 13 amino acids. Assay used: immunoSEQ multiplex PCR; TCRdb lists only in-frame clones, some missing. The profile shows roughly 75,000 clones, roughly nine tenths of them singletons. This clonotype was sampled from an adult with an advanced solid tumor such as melanoma, head and neck, liver or kidney cancer. Sequencing used CD4+ or CD8+ T cells sorted from blood, obtained in a trial of the OX40 agonist ivuxolimab. This sequence joins TRBV5-1 and TRBJ1-2; D remains ambiguous. CDR3 amino acids: CASSSSPEYGYTF. CDR3 bases: TGCGCCAGCAGCTCAAGCCCGGAGTATGGCTACACCTTC.